This paragraph reports one TCR beta chain. This specimen belongs to a study of blood T cells in healthy people across ages. It was with a sample-barcoded 5' primer and a J-beta primer mix that a second PCR of about 6 to 12 cycles was run. TCRdb re-analysed the 5' RACE reads in MiXCR, keeping a single row per CDR3 protein. The sample lists about 1.5 million distinct CDR3 sequences; 35% to 45% were seen once. The sequence was collected from a woman aged 18-30 years in good health. The source material was blood.

CDR3 nucleotides: TGCAGTGCTAGGACAGGGGGCTTCTACGAGCAGTACTTC. The encoded protein is CSARTGGFYEQYF. The chain has TRBV20-1 and TRBJ2-7; 10 bases line up with TRBD1. The germline V gene encodes CDR1 DFQATT and CDR2 SNEGSKA (reference sequence). This CDR3 contains 13 residues. V shed 3 bases, J shed 3 bases, and the junction held 2 bases outside the gene matches.